One and the same sample provided the 17 T cell receptor beta chains below, sequenced in a study of T cells after yellow fever vaccination. Using its own MiXCR run on the 5' RACE reads, TCRdb lists one record per CDR3 protein. Here the sample spans some 110,000 distinct CDR3 sequences, roughly 8.4% being singletons. Sample: CD8+ T cells sorted from PBMCs, taken 45 days after the yellow fever booster vaccination. Receptor source: a man aged 30-40 years who received the YFV17D yellow fever vaccine.

This clonotype was observed many times. The genes are TRBV28 and TRBJ1-1; no clear D. The CDR3 loop spans 13 amino acids. V shed 6 bases and J shed 0 bases, with 8 bases lying between them. CDR1 is MDHEN and CDR2 is SYDVKM in the germline V gene. CDR3 loop: CASSLTVNTEAFF. The DNA for the CDR3 is TGTGCCAGCAGCCTTACAGTGAACACTGAAGCTTTCTTT.

The table lists this clonotype with many counts. The CDR3, as DNA: TGCAGCGTTGAGTTGGGGTCCGGGGAGCTGTTTTTT. Translation gives CSVELGSGELFF. The chain combines TRBV29-1 with TRBJ2-2, with D unresolved. CDR1 and CDR2 from the germline V gene are SQVTM and ANQGSEA. The CDR3 runs 12 residues. With 3 bases removed from V and 6 bases from J, the gap between germline ends came to 8 bases.

This clonotype was seen a handful of times. The chain uses TRBV7-8 and TRBJ1-2, with no clear D. The CDR3 has 14 residues. V was pared by 0 bases and J by 4 bases, with 9 bases between. Looked up from germline, CDR1 is SGHVS and CDR2 is FQNEAQ. CDR3 nucleotides: TGTGCCAGCAGCTTAGCAGAGGCGAGCTATGGCTACACCTTC. Amino acid sequence: CASSLAEASYGYTF.

The chain combines TRBV7-8 with TRBJ2-1; 9 bases fit TRBD2. Trimming cost V 0 bases and J 6 bases; bases outside gene matches: 12. This CDR3 is built from 18 residues. CDR1 is SGHVS, CDR2 FQNEAQ, per germline. The CDR3 coding sequence is TGTGCCAGCAGCTTAGCGTGGGGCGGGAGGGCCGTTATCAATGAGCAGTTCTTC. Amino acid sequence: CASSLAWGGRAVINEQFF.

This clonotype occurred many times. The rearrangement joins TRBV6-2 or TRBV6-3 to TRBJ2-7; 7 bases line up with TRBD1. Germline-derived CDR1 and CDR2 are MNHEY and SVGEGT. The CDR3 sequence is 14 residues long. J gave up 6 bases and V 2 bases, and 7 bases lay outside the gene matches. This CDR3 reads CASSYGTALSEQYF. CDR3 in DNA: TGTGCCAGCAGTTACGGGACAGCCCTCAGCGAGCAGTACTTC.

Regarding this clonotype: Compared with germline, one end of the junction differs, possibly owing to a read error. The V and J genes are TRBV2 and TRBJ2-4, with D perhaps matching TRBD1 (5 bases). Germline CDR1 reads SNHLY; CDR2 reads FYNNEI. CDR3 size: 15 residues. DNA for the CDR3: TGTGCCAGCGCGGAACCGTCAGGGTACAAAAACATTGAGTACTTC. Its protein product is CASAEPSGYKNIEYF.

The chain employs TRBV3-1 and TRBJ2-1; a possible D gene is TRBD2 (5 bases). Trimming took 1 base from V and 6 from J, leaving 19 bases between them. This CDR3 is 17 amino acids long. Germline V gene data show CDR1 as LGHDT and CDR2 as YNNKEL (reference sequence). The CDR3 is CASSQGTESLPFNEQFF. DNA of the CDR3: TGTGCCAGCAGCCAAGGGACTGAGTCCCTCCCGTTCAATGAGCAGTTCTTC.

This clonotype came up many times. The chain links TRBV29-1 to TRBJ2-1; tentative D call: TRBD2 (6 bases). Trimming pared 2 bases from V and 1 base from J, leaving 6 bases between. CDR3 length equals 13 residues. Germline loops: CDR1 SQVTM, CDR2 ANQGSEA. CDR3 residues: CSVERESYNEQFF. In DNA form, the CDR3 reads TGCAGCGTTGAACGGGAGTCCTACAATGAGCAGTTCTTC.

This clonotype has ten or more counts. The chain carries TRBV4-3 and TRBJ2-1; TRBD2 matches 11 bases. There are 15 residues in the CDR3. The germline V gene encodes CDR1 LGHNA and CDR2 YSLEER. With 4 bases clipped from V and 7 bases from J, the junction kept 6 bases outside the gene matches. The DNA for the CDR3 is TGCGCCAGCAGCCCAGTAGCGGGAGGGAGGAATGAGCAGTTCTTC. It is translated as CASSPVAGGRNEQFF.

This clonotype was seen ten or more times. The rearrangement joins TRBV6-5 to TRBJ2-2; D uncertain. Trimming took off 8 bases at V and 4 bases at J, with 11 bases between the two ends. Germline lookup yields CDR1 MNHEY and CDR2 SVGAGI. This CDR3 has 13 residues. CDR3 protein: CASALLGTGELFF. DNA of the CDR3: TGTGCCAGCGCTCTTTTAGGCACCGGGGAGCTGTTTTTT.

This clonotype was picked up many times. This chain connects TRBV29-1 to TRBJ1-4; D gene uncertain. The CDR3 runs 12 residues. The V end was cut by 6 bases, the J end by 10 bases, with 15 bases between. CDR1 and CDR2 from the germline V gene are SQVTM and ANQGSEA. CDR3 DNA sequence: TGCAGCGTCCCCGAAGGGTACGGAAAACTGTTTTTT. This encodes CSVPEGYGKLFF.

At least ten counts were recorded for this clonotype. The chain combines TRBV12-3 or TRBV12-4 with TRBJ2-1, with D maybe TRBD2 (5 bases). CDR3 length equals 14 residues. Trimming left V 4 bases short and J 8 bases short, with 15 bases between. The CDR3 DNA sequence: TGTGCCAGCAGTTCCGGACTTGCTTGGGATGAGCAGTTCTTC. Translated, it gives CASSSGLAWDEQFF.

This clonotype was observed at least ten times. The chain combines TRBV7-2 with TRBJ2-1, with TRBD2 identical over 9 bases. The ends lost 3 bases at V and 7 bases at J; junction bases unmatched: 4. The CDR3 is 14 residues long. The germline V gene encodes CDR1 SGHTA and CDR2 FQGNSA. Here the CDR3 reads CASSFNLAGNEQFF. Here the CDR3 DNA reads TGTGCCAGCAGCTTTAACCTAGCGGGGAATGAGCAGTTCTTC.

This clonotype was picked up many times. V and J are TRBV20-1 and TRBJ2-3; 11 bases are shared with TRBD2. V dropped 5 bases and J dropped 2; count of bases not matched to a gene: 3. CDR1 DFQATT and CDR2 SNEGSKA come from the germline V gene (reference sequence). This CDR3 comprises 14 residues. The CDR3 bases are TGCAGTGCTGGGGGACTAGCGGACACAGATACGCAGTATTTT. This sequence encodes CSAGGLADTDTQYF.

This clonotype has at least ten counts. The chain uses TRBV29-1 and TRBJ2-7, with D perhaps matching TRBD1 or TRBD2 (5 bases each). Germline V lookup: CDR1 SQVTM, CDR2 ANQGSEA. The CDR3 loop spans 13 amino acids. Trimming left V 4 bases short and J 2 bases short, with 12 bases between. This CDR3 reads CSVGGAGAYEQYF. CDR3 coding DNA: TGCAGCGTTGGAGGGGCAGGCGCCTACGAGCAGTACTTC.

In regard to this clonotype: One base away lies a much larger clone, so this may be a sequencing read error. The CDR3, as DNA: TGTGCCAGCAGCCAATCGATGGGTGAGCAGTACTTC. Translating gives CASSQSMGEQYF. This rearrangement joins TRBV14 to TRBJ2-1; the D is unclear. The J call may be wrong; the DNA end is better matched by TRBJ2-7. The CDR3 is 12 amino acids. Germline V gives CDR1 SGHDN, CDR2 FVKESK.

This clonotype has at least ten counts. The chain is built from TRBV24-1 and TRBJ2-1; no firm D call. The CDR3 contains 12 residues. Trimming took 6 bases from V and 9 from J, leaving 11 bases between them. Germline V gene lookup returns CDR1 KGHDR and CDR2 SFDVKD. CDR3 region: CATSRLAGEQFF. As DNA, the CDR3 is TGTGCCACCAGTCGCTTGGCTGGTGAGCAGTTCTTC.